This T cell receptor (beta chain) was obtained from a study of T-cell reconstitution after alpha-beta-depleted transplantation in children. Molecular barcoding with unique molecular identifiers was used for the TCRbeta library. One entry per CDR3 protein results from TCRdb running MiXCR on the PCR reads. This table holds hundreds of thousands of distinct CDR3 sequences, 32% found once. The source is a human donor who donated a stem cell graft to a child with aplastic anemia. The source was PBMCs from the stem cell graft donor, collected from the stem cell graft.

CDR3 nucleotide sequence: TGTGCCAGCAGTTACTCGAGCAGGGGGCGAAGGGACACTGAAGCTTTCTTT. Translated, it gives CASSYSSRGRRDTEAFF. The chain recombines TRBV6-2 or TRBV6-3 with TRBJ1-1; TRBD1 matches at 8 bases. J gave up 3 bases and V 0 bases, and 9 bases lay outside the gene matches. This CDR3 has 17 amino acids. Looked up from germline, CDR1 is MNHEY and CDR2 is SVGEGT.